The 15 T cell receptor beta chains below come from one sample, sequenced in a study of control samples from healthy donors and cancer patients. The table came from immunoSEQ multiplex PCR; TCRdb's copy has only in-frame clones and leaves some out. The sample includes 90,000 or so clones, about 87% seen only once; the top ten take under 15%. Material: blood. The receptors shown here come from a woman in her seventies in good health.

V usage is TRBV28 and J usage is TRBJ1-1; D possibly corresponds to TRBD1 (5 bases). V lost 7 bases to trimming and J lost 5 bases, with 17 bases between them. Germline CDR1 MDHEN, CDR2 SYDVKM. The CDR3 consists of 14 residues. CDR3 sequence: CASTPRAGRTEAFF. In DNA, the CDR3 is TGTGCCAGCACCCCCCGGGCAGGGCGGACTGAAGCTTTCTTT.

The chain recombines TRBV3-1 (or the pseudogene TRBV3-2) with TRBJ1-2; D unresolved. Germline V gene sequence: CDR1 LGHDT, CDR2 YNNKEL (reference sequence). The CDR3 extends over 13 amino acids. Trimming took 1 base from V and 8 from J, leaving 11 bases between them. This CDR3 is CASSQVRFGGYTF. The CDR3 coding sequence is TGTGCCAGCAGCCAAGTAAGATTTGGCGGCTACACCTTC.

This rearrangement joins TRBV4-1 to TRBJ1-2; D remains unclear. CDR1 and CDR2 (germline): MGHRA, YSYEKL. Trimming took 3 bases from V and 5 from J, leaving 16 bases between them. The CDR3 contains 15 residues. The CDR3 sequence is CASSQTDRGGYGYTF. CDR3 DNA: TGCGCCAGCAGCCAGACCGACCGGGGTGGGTATGGCTACACCTTC.

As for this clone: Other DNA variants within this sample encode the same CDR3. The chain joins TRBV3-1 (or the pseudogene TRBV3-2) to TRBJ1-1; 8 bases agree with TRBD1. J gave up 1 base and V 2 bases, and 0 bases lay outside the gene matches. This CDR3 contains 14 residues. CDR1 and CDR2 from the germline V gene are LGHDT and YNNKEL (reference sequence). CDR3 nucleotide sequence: TGTGCCAGCAGCCAAACAGGGGGGAACACTGAAGCTTTCTTT. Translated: CASSQTGGNTEAFF.

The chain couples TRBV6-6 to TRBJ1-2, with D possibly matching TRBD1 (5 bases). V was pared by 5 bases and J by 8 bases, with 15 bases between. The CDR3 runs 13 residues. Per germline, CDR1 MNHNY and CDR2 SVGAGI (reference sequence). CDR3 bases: TGTGCCAGCAGTCTCGGTGAGGGGCTCGGCTACACCTTC. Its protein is CASSLGEGLGYTF.

The CDR3 is CSETGNTEAFF. CDR3 coding DNA: TGCAGTGAGACAGGGAACACTGAAGCTTTCTTT. The chain couples TRBV20-1 to TRBJ1-1; TRBD1 might be the D (6 bases). The V gene lost 7 bases and the J gene lost 1 base, with 7 bases spanning the gap. CDR3 length: 11 amino acids. Germline loops: CDR1 DFQATT, CDR2 SNEGSKA (reference sequence).

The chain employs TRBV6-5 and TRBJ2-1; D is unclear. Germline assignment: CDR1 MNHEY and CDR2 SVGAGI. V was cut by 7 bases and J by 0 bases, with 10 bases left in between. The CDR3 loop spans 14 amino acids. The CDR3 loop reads CASIGSPSYNEQFF. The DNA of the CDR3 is TGTGCCAGCATCGGGTCTCCCTCCTACAATGAGCAGTTCTTC.

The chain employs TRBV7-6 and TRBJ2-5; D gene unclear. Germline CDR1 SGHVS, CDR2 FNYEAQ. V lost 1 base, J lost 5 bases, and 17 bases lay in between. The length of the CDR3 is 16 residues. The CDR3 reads CASSLGGLVVGETQYF. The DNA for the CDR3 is TGTGCCAGCAGCTTAGGAGGCTTGGTAGTTGGCGAGACCCAGTACTTC.

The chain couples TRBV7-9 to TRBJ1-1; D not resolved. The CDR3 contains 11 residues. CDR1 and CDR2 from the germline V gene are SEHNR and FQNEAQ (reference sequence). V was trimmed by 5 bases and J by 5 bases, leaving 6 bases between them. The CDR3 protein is CASSLVTEAFF. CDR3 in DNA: TGTGCCAGCAGCCTCGTTACTGAAGCTTTCTTT.

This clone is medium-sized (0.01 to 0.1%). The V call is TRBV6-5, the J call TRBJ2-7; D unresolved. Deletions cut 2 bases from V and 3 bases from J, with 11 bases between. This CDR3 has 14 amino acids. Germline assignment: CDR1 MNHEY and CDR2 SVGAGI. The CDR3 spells CASSYSSPNYEQYF. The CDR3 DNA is TGTGCCAGCAGTTACAGCTCCCCGAACTACGAGCAGTACTTC.

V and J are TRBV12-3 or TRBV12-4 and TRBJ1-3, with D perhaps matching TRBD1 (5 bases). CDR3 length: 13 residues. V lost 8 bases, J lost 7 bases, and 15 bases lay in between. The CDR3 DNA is TGTGCCAGCCACAAGGGGACCCTTAACACCATATATTTT. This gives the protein CASHKGTLNTIYF.

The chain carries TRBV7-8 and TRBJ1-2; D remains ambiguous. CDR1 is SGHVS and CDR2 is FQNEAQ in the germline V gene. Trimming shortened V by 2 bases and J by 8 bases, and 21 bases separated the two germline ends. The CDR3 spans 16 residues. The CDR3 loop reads CASSLRPQGEEGGYTF. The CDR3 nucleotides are TGTGCCAGCAGCTTACGTCCCCAAGGAGAGGAAGGAGGCTACACCTTC.

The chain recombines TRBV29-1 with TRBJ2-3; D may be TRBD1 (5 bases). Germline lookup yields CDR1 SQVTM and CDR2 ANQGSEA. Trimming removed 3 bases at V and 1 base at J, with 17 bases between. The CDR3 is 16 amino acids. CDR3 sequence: CSVDGWAGFRTDTQYF. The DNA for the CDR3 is TGCAGCGTTGACGGGTGGGCAGGGTTTCGCACAGATACGCAGTATTTT.

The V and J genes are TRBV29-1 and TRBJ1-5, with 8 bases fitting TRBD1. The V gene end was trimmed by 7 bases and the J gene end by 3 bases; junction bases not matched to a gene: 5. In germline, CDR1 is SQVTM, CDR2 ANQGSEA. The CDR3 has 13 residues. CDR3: CSAGQGVNQPQHF. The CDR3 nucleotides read TGCAGCGCCGGACAGGGCGTCAATCAGCCCCAGCATTTT.

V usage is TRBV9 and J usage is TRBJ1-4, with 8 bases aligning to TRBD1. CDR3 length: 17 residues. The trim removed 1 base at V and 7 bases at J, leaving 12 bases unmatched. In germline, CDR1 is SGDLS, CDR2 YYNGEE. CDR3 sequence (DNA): TGTGCCAGCAGCGTAAGCGGGACAGGAGAACTCGGTGAAAAACTGTTTTTT. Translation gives CASSVSGTGELGEKLFF.